Presented here are 18 T cell receptor beta chains from one specimen sequenced in a study of identical twins. TCRdb re-derived calls from the 5' RACE reads in MiXCR, one entry per CDR3 protein. The sample lists some 710,000 distinct CDR3 sequences, 5.5% to 6.5% occurring once. Sequencing was done on a sample of naive T cells sorted from blood. These receptors were obtained from a man aged 18 to 30 in good health.

This clonotype occurred a few times. This sequence joins TRBV7-3 and TRBJ2-2, with D perhaps matching TRBD1 (5 bases). The length of the CDR3 is 14 residues. V gave up 7 bases and J gave up 3 bases, with 12 bases separating them. The germline V gene encodes CDR1 SGHTA and CDR2 FQGTGA. CDR3 loop: CASKQSRDTGELFF. In nucleotides, the CDR3 is TGTGCCAGCAAACAAAGCAGGGACACCGGGGAGCTGTTTTTT.

This clonotype was recorded a few times. This chain joins TRBV25-1 and TRBJ2-5, with TRBD1 matching over 7 bases. The trim removed 1 base at V and 5 bases at J, leaving 10 bases unmatched. The CDR3 contains 16 residues. The germline V gene has CDR1 MGHDK and CDR2 SYGVNS. The DNA for the CDR3 is TGTGCCAGCAGTGAATTGGGGCAGGGGGTCAGGGAGACCCAGTACTTC. It translates to CASSELGQGVRETQYF.

This clonotype was counted only a few times. The chain has TRBV14 and TRBJ2-1; 7 positions match TRBD2. The germline V gene encodes CDR1 SGHDN and CDR2 FVKESK. The CDR3 spans 24 residues. V gave up 4 bases and J gave up 4 bases; unmatched junction bases: 34. CDR3 in DNA: TGTGCCAGCAGCCGAGCATTTATCGGTCGGGACTATAGTAAAAATCAAGCGGGGTACAATGAGCAGTTCTTC. Protein product: CASSRAFIGRDYSKNQAGYNEQFF.

The table lists this clonotype with many counts. The rearrangement links TRBV27 to TRBJ2-3; D is possibly TRBD2 (5 bases). The CDR3 runs to 15 residues. Trimming pared 2 bases from V and 3 bases from J, leaving 12 bases between. The germline gives CDR1 MNHEY, CDR2 SMNVEV (reference sequence). In nucleotides, the CDR3 is TGTGCCAGCAGTTTACGGGATTCCCAGACAGATACGCAGTATTTT. Translation: CASSLRDSQTDTQYF.

This clonotype was seen many times. V usage is TRBV5-1 and J usage is TRBJ2-1, with D maybe TRBD2 (6 bases). CDR3 length: 13 residues. Germline assignment: CDR1 SGHRS and CDR2 YFSETQ. Trimming cost V 6 bases and J 1 base, with 8 bases left between them. The CDR3 sequence is CASIGGSYNEQFF. Written as DNA, the CDR3 is TGCGCCAGCATCGGGGGATCCTACAATGAGCAGTTCTTC.

The chain carries TRBV29-1 and TRBJ2-2; TRBD1 matches at 9 bases. V gave up 4 bases and J gave up 5 bases; unmatched junction bases: 5. This CDR3 has 14 residues. Germline V gene lookup returns CDR1 SQVTM and CDR2 ANQGSEA. CDR3 nucleotide sequence: TGCAGCGTTGGGGACAGGGCTGGGACCGGGGAGCTGTTTTTT. Encoded protein: CSVGDRAGTGELFF.

At least ten counts were recorded for this clonotype. The chain joins TRBV7-8 to TRBJ2-1; 14 bases are a match to TRBD2. The trim removed 5 bases at V and 8 bases at J, leaving 14 bases unmatched. CDR3 length: 18 residues. CDR1 and CDR2 (germline): SGHVS, FQNEAQ. CDR3 sequence: CASSARLRLAGGQDEQFF. The CDR3 nucleotides read TGTGCCAGCAGCGCCCGTCTTCGACTAGCGGGAGGGCAGGATGAGCAGTTCTTC.

This clonotype was detected many times. The chain uses TRBV5-1 and TRBJ2-1; D not resolved. Germline CDR1 and CDR2: SGHRS and YFSETQ. The V end lost 0 bases, the J end lost 0 bases, and 10 bases lay between the germline ends. The length of the CDR3 is 16 residues. As DNA, the CDR3 is TGCGCCAGCAGCTTGGCCGGGCTCAGCTCCTACAATGAGCAGTTCTTC. Its protein is CASSLAGLSSYNEQFF.

In this sample, this clonotype turned up many times. The CDR3 sequence is CASSGGTGVWNTEAFF. In nucleotides, the CDR3 is TGTGCCAGCAGCGGAGGGACAGGGGTTTGGAACACTGAAGCTTTCTTT. This chain uses TRBV11-2 with TRBJ1-1; 10 nucleotides agree with TRBD1. Germline values: CDR1 SGHAT, CDR2 FQNNGV. This CDR3 region has 16 residues. Losses at the gene ends were 5 bases for V and 1 base for J; bases not matched to a gene: 7.

This clonotype came up many times. J is TRBJ2-5 and V is TRBV29-1; no firm D call. The CDR3 contains 13 residues. Germline V lookup: CDR1 SQVTM, CDR2 ANQGSEA. Deletions cut 5 bases from V and 2 bases from J, with 12 bases between. CDR3 coding DNA: TGCAGCGTTTCAAAGGGAACGCAAGAGACCCAGTACTTC. This encodes CSVSKGTQETQYF.

This clonotype occurred many times. The V call is TRBV5-5, the J call TRBJ2-3; D perhaps matches TRBD1 (6 bases). V was pared by 3 bases and J by 1 base, with 15 bases between. Germline-derived CDR1 and CDR2 are SGHKS and YYEKEE (reference sequence). The CDR3 runs to 16 residues. The CDR3, as DNA: TGTGCCAGCAGCTGGGGGCTGTTCATGGGCACAGATACGCAGTATTTT. Encoded protein: CASSWGLFMGTDTQYF.

This clonotype was seen at least ten times. The CDR3 loop is CSARDVPGTSYNEQFF. The CDR3 DNA follows: TGCAGTGCTAGAGATGTTCCAGGCACATCCTACAATGAGCAGTTCTTC. The chain has TRBV20-1 and TRBJ2-1; unclear D gene. The CDR3 is 16 amino acids. Germline V gene data show CDR1 as DFQATT and CDR2 as SNEGSKA (reference sequence). The V gene lost 0 bases and the J gene lost 1 base, with 13 bases spanning the gap.

The chain is built from TRBV5-1 and TRBJ2-2; unclear D gene. Germline V gives CDR1 SGHRS, CDR2 YFSETQ. The germline V and J ends were trimmed by 3 bases and 7 bases, with 13 bases remaining between them. The CDR3 totals 14 residues. CDR3 sequence (DNA): TGCGCCAGCAGCTCCGACAACCCAGGCGGGGAGCTGTTTTTT. Translated: CASSSDNPGGELFF.

A few counts support this clonotype. V and J are TRBV6-5 and TRBJ2-1, with D maybe TRBD2 (5 bases). V gave up 0 bases and J gave up 4 bases, with 7 bases separating them. The CDR3 covers 14 residues. In germline, CDR1 is MNHEY, CDR2 SVGAGI. CDR3 bases: TGTGCCAGCAGTTACTCAGACTATTACAATGAGCAGTTCTTC. Translating it yields CASSYSDYYNEQFF.

V is TRBV12-3 or TRBV12-4 and J is TRBJ2-7, with D possibly matching TRBD2 (6 bases). With 3 bases removed from V and 2 bases from J, the gap between germline ends came to 17 bases. This CDR3 comprises 16 residues. As DNA, the CDR3 is TGTGCCAGCAGTTTCCCTGGGCTCCGCGGGACCTACGAGCAGTACTTC. Its translation: CASSFPGLRGTYEQYF.

V is TRBV7-9 and J is TRBJ2-5, with 10 bases aligning to TRBD2. Germline V lookup: CDR1 SEHNR, CDR2 FQNEAQ (reference sequence). The trim removed 1 base at V and 3 bases at J, leaving 8 bases unmatched. The CDR3 spans 17 residues. The CDR3 is CASSLVSAGTSEETQYF. For the CDR3, the DNA is TGTGCCAGCAGCTTAGTGAGTGCCGGGACTAGCGAAGAGACCCAGTACTTC.

V usage is TRBV28 and J usage is TRBJ2-1; 13 positions match TRBD2. V was clipped by 3 bases and J by 9 bases; unmatched bases: 11. The germline V gene has CDR1 MDHEN and CDR2 SYDVKM. This CDR3 has 17 residues. Written as DNA, the CDR3 is TGTGCCAGCAGTTTTGGGCGACTAGCGGGAGGCTGGGGTGAGCAGTTCTTC. This gives the protein CASSFGRLAGGWGEQFF.

This clonotype was counted a few times. The chain couples TRBV5-1 to TRBJ2-4; maybe TRBD2 (5 bases). Germline V gives CDR1 SGHRS, CDR2 YFSETQ. There are 20 residues in the CDR3. The germline V and J ends were trimmed by 0 bases and 0 bases, with 22 bases remaining between them. The CDR3 protein is CASSLAGNAVPFLAKNIQYF. In DNA, the CDR3 is TGCGCCAGCAGCTTGGCCGGGAACGCAGTTCCTTTTCTAGCCAAAAACATTCAGTACTTC.